This T cell receptor beta chain comes out of a study of long-term antiretroviral therapy in people with HIV. Overall study findings and caveats: With ART, diversity went up but was still lower than in transplant donor controls. Repertoire dominance by clones expanded before ART was seen at all time points.

Participants living with HIV all received treatment in the United States. V lost 0 bases and J lost 5; bases outside the gene matches: 2. This CDR3 comprises 14 residues. Germline lookup yields CDR1 SGDLS and CDR2 YYNGEE. With respect to this clone: Its antigen is still unknown.

With survey level as its setting, the immunoSEQ assay was v3.0. Sequencing was intended to reach roughly 40,000-55,000 T-cell genomes per sample. Here immunoSEQ multiplex PCR was the method, and the copy in TCRdb shows in-frame clones only, minus some. Among approximately 23,000 clones listed, around four fifths were seen once. This chain uses TRBV9 with TRBJ2-5; 9 nucleotides agree with TRBD1. The clonotype originates from a man aged 25 to 40 with HIV. The sample in question was unsorted PBMCs, obtained 5.9 years after starting antiretroviral therapy. Written as DNA, the CDR3 is TGTGCCAGCAGCGTAGAAGGGACAGGGGAGACCCAGTACTTC. Protein: CASSVEGTGETQYF.